This TCR beta chain was obtained from a study of T cell responses to AZD1222 COVID-19 vaccine (dated by TCRdb to about 2021). Background for the entire study: TCR sequencing was performed for roughly 240 trial participants, of whom about 200 were given two doses of AZD1222 and approximately 26 were given two doses of MenACWY control vaccine. Trial participants were enrolled into age subgroups of 18-55, 56-69 and 70-plus years, which contained 148, 28 and 57 TCR-sequenced participants, respectively. Beyond this particular receptor, the publication reports: The 56-69-year group was small, and its depth increase did not reach significance, likely because of low power. No day 14 peak-response samples were available, so repertoires were characterized only after the peak T cell response. Conclusions about previously exposed vaccinees are limited because only five to seven AZD1222 recipients were SARS-CoV-2 seropositive at baseline. A significant rise in spike-specific TCR breadth and depth was observed after two AZD1222 doses relative to day 0 and relative to MenACWY recipients. CD4 TCRs associated with the vaccine covered the entire spike protein, and the dominant responses were in regions 160-218 and 743-854. Participants were mostly white British and included more females than males, and it was suggested by the authors that clonal diversity may have been underestimated. Epitopes outside the regions mutated in the B.1.351 and B.1.1.7 variants were reportedly recognized by nearly half of the unique spike-specific TCRs.

The CDR3 regions of human TCRbeta chains were analyzed by immunosequencing. In the authors' own workflow: TCRs in the repertoires were matched against a reference library of SARS-CoV-2-specific TCRs that had been generated with the MIRA antigen-specificity platform. Breadth was defined as the fraction of unique TCRs that were SARS-CoV-2-associated. Depth was defined as the fraction of total T cells that were SARS-CoV-2-associated. Each spike-specific TCR was assigned to its reactive spike region and to a CD4 or CD8 class using the MIRA data. Log10-transformed breadth and depth values were compared by one-way ANOVA with Sidak's multiple comparisons tests. The source is immuneACCESS, and TCRdb retained only in-frame sequences with V and J called. Part of the clones is not carried over; for the studies checked, unresolved V genes explain less than half of this, and the remainder is unexplained. V, J and clone size are those of that table, while D and trimming were read from the DNA. Within this sample are about 93,000 clones, with roughly 91% of them counted one time only. The top ten constitute 2.8% of the sample.

Worth noting for this clone: Its antigen is unknown. No much larger clone exists at a distance of one base, and base qualities are not known.

The sample's time point label, in plain terms: baseline before first vaccination. The meaning of the sample's treatment or condition label: meningococcal conjugate vaccine given as trial control. Vaccinee samples were obtained from the UK trials COV001 and COV002, which included a single-blind randomized controlled phase 2/3 trial of AZD1222 (ChAdOx1 nCoV-19) in healthy adults. Trial participant PBMC samples were collected at day 0 and day 28 after the second dose for TCRbeta chain sequencing. The germline V gene provides CDR1 MNHEY and CDR2 SVGEGT. V lost 5 bases and J lost 6 bases; the stretch between them is 10 bases long. From the cysteine up to the phenylalanine, the CDR3 has a length of 13 residues. The CDR3 DNA has 39 bases and is translated from base 1.

Sample: peripheral blood, taken on day 0 of MenACWY control vaccination. This receptor chain uses TRBV6-2 or TRBV6-3 and TRBJ2-2; a tentative D call is TRBD1 (5 bases match). This receptor was identified in an adult in good health. For the CDR3, the sequence is CASSRQIPGELFF. The DNA reads as follows: TGTGCCAGCAGTAGACAGATCCCCGGGGAGCTGTTTTTT.